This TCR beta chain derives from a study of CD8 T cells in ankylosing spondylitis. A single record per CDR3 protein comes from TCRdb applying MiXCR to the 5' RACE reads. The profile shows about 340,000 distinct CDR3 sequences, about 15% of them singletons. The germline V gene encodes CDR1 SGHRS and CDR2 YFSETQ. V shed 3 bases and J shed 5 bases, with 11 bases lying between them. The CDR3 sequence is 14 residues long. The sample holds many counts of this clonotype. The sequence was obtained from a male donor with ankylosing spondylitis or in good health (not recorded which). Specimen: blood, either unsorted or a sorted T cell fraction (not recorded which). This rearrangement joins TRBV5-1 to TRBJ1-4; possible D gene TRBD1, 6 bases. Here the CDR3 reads CASSSGTFNEKLFF. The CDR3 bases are TGCGCCAGCAGCTCCGGGACATTCAATGAAAAACTGTTTTTT.